A selection of T cell receptor beta chains follows, all from one sample in a study of OX40 agonist ivuxolimab in advanced cancers. The repertoire was sequenced with immunoSEQ multiplex PCR; TCRdb's copy has only in-frame clones and lacks some. The table records about 15,000 clones, around 93% of them present only once. The sequenced sample was CD4+ or CD8+ T cells sorted from blood, obtained in a trial of the OX40 agonist ivuxolimab. The receptors come from an adult with an advanced solid tumor such as melanoma, head and neck, liver or kidney cancer. Both conserved end residues are trimmed from each CDR3. Rows may omit the clone size; those that give it use once, few, many or a size class.

clone_size j_call v_call cdr3_aa
NA TRBJ2-6 TRBV4-2 ASSLTVKGSKSGQRPD
NA TRBJ1-1 TRBV6-6 ASSSARGLWTEAF
NA TRBJ2-1 TRBV7-9 ASTPPGPNEQF
NA TRBJ1-5 TRBV11-2 ASSLVAGDNQPQH
NA TRBJ2-2 TRBV29-1 SAVRGTGELF
NA TRBJ1-1 TRBV28 ASSFTSWDAF
NA TRBJ1-2 TRBV28 ASSLRFGERRGYGYT
NA TRBJ2-7 TRBV9 ASSVGRTGGYEQY
once TRBJ1-1 TRBV5-6 ASSPRVVNTEAF
NA TRBJ2-5 TRBV27 ASSLSTSGGEETQY
NA TRBJ1-1 TRBV11-3 ASSSGGGGTEAF
NA TRBJ2-1 TRBV19 ASSISVLGFNEQF
NA TRBJ2-3 TRBV7-7 ASSSMRGTDTQY
NA TRBJ2-7 TRBV2 ASKIGLAGRSGTYEQY
medium-sized TRBJ1-1 TRBV9 ASSLGAVRLNTEAF
NA TRBJ2-7 TRBV10-2 ASSESASLRSEQY
NA TRBJ2-1 TRBV5-6 ASSFFGTSGSGNEQF
once TRBJ1-1 TRBV2 ASRVAVMNTEAF
NA TRBJ2-1 TRBV30 AWTPGGLRTKRGQF
NA TRBJ1-1 TRBV20-1 SALQGAAF
NA TRBJ2-7 TRBV7-9 ASPGTGVPSYEQY
NA TRBJ1-4 TRBV28 ASSLRRGQINEKLF
NA TRBJ2-3 TRBV21-1 ASSRPRWGCTDTQY
once TRBJ1-5 TRBV7-9 ASSLVGQPQH
NA TRBJ2-4 TRBV27 ASSHLAGENIQY
NA TRBJ1-5 TRBV28 ASSPREGFYRSNQPQH
NA TRBJ2-7 TRBV30 AWSDGTGTYEQY
NA TRBJ2-7 TRBV6-5 ASRRTGEGYEQY
NA TRBJ2-1 TRBV27 ASRTGGPSNEQF